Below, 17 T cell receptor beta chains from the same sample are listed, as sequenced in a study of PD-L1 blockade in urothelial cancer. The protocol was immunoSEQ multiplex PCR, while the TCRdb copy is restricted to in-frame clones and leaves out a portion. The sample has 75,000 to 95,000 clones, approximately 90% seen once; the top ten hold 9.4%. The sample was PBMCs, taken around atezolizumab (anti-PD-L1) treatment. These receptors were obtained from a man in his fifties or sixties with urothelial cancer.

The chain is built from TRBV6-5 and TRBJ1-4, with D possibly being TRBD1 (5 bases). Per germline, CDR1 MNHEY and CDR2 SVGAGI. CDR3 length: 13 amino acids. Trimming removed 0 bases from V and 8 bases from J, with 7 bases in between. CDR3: CASSYSGGEKLFF. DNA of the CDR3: TGTGCCAGCAGTTACTCGGGGGGAGAAAAACTGTTTTTT.

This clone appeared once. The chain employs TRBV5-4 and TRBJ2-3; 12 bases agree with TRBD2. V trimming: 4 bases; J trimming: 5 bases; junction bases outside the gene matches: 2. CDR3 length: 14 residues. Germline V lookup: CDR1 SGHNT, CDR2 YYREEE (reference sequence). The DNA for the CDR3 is TGTGCCAGCAGCCCTAGCGGGGGGGTAGATACGCAGTATTTT. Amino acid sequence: CASSPSGGVDTQYF.

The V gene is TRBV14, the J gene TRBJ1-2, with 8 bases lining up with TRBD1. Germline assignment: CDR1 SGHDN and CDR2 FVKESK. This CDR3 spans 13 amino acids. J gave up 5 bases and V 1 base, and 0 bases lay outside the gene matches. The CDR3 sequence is CASSQGQGYGYTF. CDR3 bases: TGTGCCAGCAGCCAAGGACAGGGGTATGGCTACACCTTC.

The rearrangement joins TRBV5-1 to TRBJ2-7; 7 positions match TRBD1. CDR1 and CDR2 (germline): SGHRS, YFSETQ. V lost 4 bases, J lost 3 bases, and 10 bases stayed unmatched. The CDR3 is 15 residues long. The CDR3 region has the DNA TGCGCCAGCAGCCCACGCCGGACAGGAAACTACGAGCAGTACTTC. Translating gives CASSPRRTGNYEQYF. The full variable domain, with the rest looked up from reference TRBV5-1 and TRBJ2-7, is KAGVTQTPRYLIKTRGQQVTLSCSPISGHRSVSWYQQTPGQGLQFLFEYFSETQRNKGNFPGRFSGRQFSNSRSEMNVSTLELGDSALYLCASSPRRTGNYEQYFGPGTRLTVT.

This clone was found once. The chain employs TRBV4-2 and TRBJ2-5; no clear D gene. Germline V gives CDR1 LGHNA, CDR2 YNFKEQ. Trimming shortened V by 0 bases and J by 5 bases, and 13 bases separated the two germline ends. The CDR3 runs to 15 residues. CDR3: CASSQEIVALETQYF. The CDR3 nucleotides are TGTGCCAGCAGCCAAGAAATAGTAGCCCTGGAGACCCAGTACTTC.

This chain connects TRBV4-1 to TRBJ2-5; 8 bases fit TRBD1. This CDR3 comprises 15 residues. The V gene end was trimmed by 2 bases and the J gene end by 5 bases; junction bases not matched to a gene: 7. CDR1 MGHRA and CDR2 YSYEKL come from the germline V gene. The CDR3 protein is CASSQPDRGQETQYF. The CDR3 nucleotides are TGCGCCAGCAGCCAACCTGACAGGGGACAGGAGACCCAGTACTTC.

CDR3 region: CASSYSDRLYGYTF. Written as DNA, the CDR3 is TGTGCCAGCAGTTACTCGGACAGACTCTATGGCTACACCTTC. The chain joins TRBV6-5 to TRBJ1-2, with D possibly TRBD1 on 6 matching bases. Per germline, CDR1 MNHEY and CDR2 SVGAGI. This CDR3 region has 14 residues. Between the trimmed V and J ends, which lost 0 bases and 4 bases, there was a span of 9 bases.

The CDR3 DNA reads as TGTGCCAGCAGCCAAGAAGAGCAAACTGCCTATGGCTACACCTTC. The encoded protein is CASSQEEQTAYGYTF. V and J are TRBV4-2 and TRBJ1-2; the D is unclear. The CDR3 sequence is 15 residues long. CDR1 is LGHNA, CDR2 YNFKEQ, per germline. The V end lost 0 bases, the J end lost 4 bases, and 12 bases lay between the germline ends.

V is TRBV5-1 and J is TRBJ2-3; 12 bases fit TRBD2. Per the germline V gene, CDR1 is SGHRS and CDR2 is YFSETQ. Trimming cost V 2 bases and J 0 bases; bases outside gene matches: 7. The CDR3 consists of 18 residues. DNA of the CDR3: TGCGCCAGCAGCTTTCTAGCGGGGGGGTACACTAGCACAGATACGCAGTATTTT. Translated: CASSFLAGGYTSTDTQYF.

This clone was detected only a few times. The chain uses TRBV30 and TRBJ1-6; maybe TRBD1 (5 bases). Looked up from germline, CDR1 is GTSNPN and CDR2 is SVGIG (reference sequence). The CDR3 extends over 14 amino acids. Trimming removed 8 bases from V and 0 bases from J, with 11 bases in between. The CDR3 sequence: CAADSFSYNSPLHF. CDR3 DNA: TGTGCCGCTGACAGTTTCTCCTATAATTCACCCCTCCACTTT.

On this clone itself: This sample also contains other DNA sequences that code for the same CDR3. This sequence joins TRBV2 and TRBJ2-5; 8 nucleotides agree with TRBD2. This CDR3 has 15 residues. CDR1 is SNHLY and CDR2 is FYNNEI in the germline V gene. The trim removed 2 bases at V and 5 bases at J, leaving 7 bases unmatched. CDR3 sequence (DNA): TGTGCCAGCAGTGAATTGGCGGGGGGAGGTGAGACCCAGTACTTC. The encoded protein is CASSELAGGGETQYF. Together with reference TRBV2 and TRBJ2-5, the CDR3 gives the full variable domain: EPEVTQTPSHQVTQMGQEVILRCVPISNHLYFYWYRQILGQKVEFLVSFYNNEISEKSEIFDDQFSVERPDGSNFTLKIRSTKLEDSAMYFCASSELAGGGETQYFGPGTRLLVL.

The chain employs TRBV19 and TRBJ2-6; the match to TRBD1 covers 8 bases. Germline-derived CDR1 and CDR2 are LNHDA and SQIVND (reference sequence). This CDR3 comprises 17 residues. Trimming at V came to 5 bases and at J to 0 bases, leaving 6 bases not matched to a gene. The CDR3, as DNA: TGTGCCAGTAGTTCGGGACAGGAAATCTCTGGGGCCAACGTCCTGACTTTC. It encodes CASSSGQEISGANVLTF.

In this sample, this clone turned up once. CDR3 region: CASSGGVRERSYNEQFF. DNA of the CDR3: TGTGCCAGCAGCGGCGGCGTGAGAGAACGCTCCTACAATGAGCAGTTCTTC. The chain couples TRBV11-2 to TRBJ2-1; no firm D call. V dropped 5 bases and J dropped 0 bases, with 17 bases sitting between them. Germline-derived CDR1 and CDR2 are SGHAT and FQNNGV. The CDR3 covers 17 residues.

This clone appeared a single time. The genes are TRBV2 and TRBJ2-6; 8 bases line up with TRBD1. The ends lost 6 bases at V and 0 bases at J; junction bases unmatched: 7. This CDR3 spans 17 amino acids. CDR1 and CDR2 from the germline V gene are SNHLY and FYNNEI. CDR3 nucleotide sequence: TGTGCCAGCAGGGAGACAGGGGCCGTCTCTGGGGCCAACGTCCTGACTTTC. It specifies CASRETGAVSGANVLTF.

CDR3 coding DNA: TGTGCCAGCGCCTATGGGGGGGAATCCTACAATGAGCAGTTCTTC. This gives the protein CASAYGGESYNEQFF. V usage is TRBV9 and J usage is TRBJ2-1; 7 bases match TRBD2. CDR3 size: 15 residues. The germline V gene encodes CDR1 SGDLS and CDR2 YYNGEE. After removal of 7 bases from V and 1 base from J, the junction contained 8 bases not matched to a gene.

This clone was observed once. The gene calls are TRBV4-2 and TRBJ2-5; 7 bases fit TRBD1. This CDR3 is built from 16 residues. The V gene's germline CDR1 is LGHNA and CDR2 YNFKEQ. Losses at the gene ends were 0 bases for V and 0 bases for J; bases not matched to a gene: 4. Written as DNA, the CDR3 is TGTGCCAGCAGCCAAGAAACCAGGGGGAACCAAGAGACCCAGTACTTC. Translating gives CASSQETRGNQETQYF.

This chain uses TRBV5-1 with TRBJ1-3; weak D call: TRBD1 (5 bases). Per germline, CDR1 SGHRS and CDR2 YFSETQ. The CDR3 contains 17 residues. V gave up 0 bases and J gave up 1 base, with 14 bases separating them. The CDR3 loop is CASSLGQGWGSGNTIYF. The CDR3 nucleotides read TGCGCCAGCAGCTTGGGGCAGGGCTGGGGTTCTGGAAACACCATATATTTT.